The 6 T cell receptor beta chains reported below all come from one sample, sequenced in a study of blood T cell repertoires in COVID-19. Assay used: immunoSEQ multiplex PCR; TCRdb lists only in-frame clones, some missing. The sample includes roughly 150,000 clones, 65% to 80% of them seen just once. The sequenced sample consisted of peripheral blood. These receptors were obtained from a man aged 55 to 69 with acute or convalescent COVID-19.

The genes are TRBV6-6 and TRBJ2-7, with TRBD2 matching over 11 bases. Looked up from germline, CDR1 is MNHNY and CDR2 is SVGAGI (reference sequence). Trimming took 2 bases from V and 5 from J; bases not matched to a gene: 5. CDR3 length: 15 residues. The CDR3 sequence: CASSYPLAGGNEQYF. CDR3 DNA sequence: TGTGCCAGCAGTTACCCCCTAGCGGGAGGCAACGAGCAGTACTTC.

The table lists this clone with a count of one. V is TRBV6-5 and J is TRBJ2-7; tentatively, D is TRBD1 (6 bases). Trimming removed 2 bases at V and 5 bases at J, with 13 bases between. This CDR3 has 14 amino acids. Germline CDR1 is MNHEY and CDR2 is SVGAGI. Here the CDR3 DNA reads TGTGCCAGCAGTTACCAGGGGCGAGAGAACGAGCAGTACTTC. Protein sequence: CASSYQGRENEQYF.

The chain has TRBV5-1 and TRBJ2-3, with 14 bases that match TRBD2. Germline V gives CDR1 SGHRS, CDR2 YFSETQ. This CDR3 is built from 16 residues. The ends lost 4 bases at V and 4 bases at J; junction bases unmatched: 5. The CDR3 reads CASSAGTSGSSDTQYF. The CDR3 nucleotides read TGCGCCAGCAGCGCCGGGACTAGCGGGAGTTCAGATACGCAGTATTTT.

The CDR3 sequence: CASRLGRSSTDTQYF. CDR3 DNA: TGTGCAAGTCGCTTAGGCAGATCTAGCACAGATACGCAGTATTTT. The chain couples TRBV12-2 to TRBJ2-3; the table's D call TRBD1 went unverified against the DNA. TRBV12-2 is noted as a pseudogene. This CDR3 has 15 amino acids.

The rearrangement links TRBV2 to TRBJ2-3; D perhaps matches TRBD2 (6 bases). Trimming took off 7 bases at V and 2 bases at J, with 13 bases between the two ends. Germline V gene data show CDR1 as SNHLY and CDR2 as FYNNEI. The CDR3 has 14 amino acids. The CDR3 region is CASITGLYTDTQYF. CDR3 nucleotides: TGTGCCAGCATTACGGGACTTTACACAGATACGCAGTATTTT.

This clone was seen more than once but under ten times. The genes are TRBV28 and TRBJ2-7; weak D call: TRBD2 (5 bases). The germline V gene has CDR1 MDHEN and CDR2 SYDVKM. The CDR3 consists of 14 residues. Trimming took off 3 bases at V and 1 base at J, with 10 bases between the two ends. The CDR3 nucleotides are TGTGCCAGCAGTTTTGCGGGTCCTTCCTACGAGCAGTACTTC. It is translated as CASSFAGPSYEQYF.